This T cell receptor beta chain was recorded in a study of blood T cells in healthy people across ages. Study context: Roughly one uniquely barcoded beta molecule per two T cells was captured. General observations from the study: Age brought a roughly linear fall in TCR beta diversity measured per million T cells.

The donors, healthy Caucasians from Russia, were aged about 6 to 95. Primers used in a second PCR of about 6 to 11 cycles were a sample-barcoded 5' primer and a J-beta primer mix. A template-switch adaptor with 12 random nucleotides tagged each cDNA molecule. MiXCR was run by TCRdb on the 5' RACE reads, yielding one entry per CDR3 protein. The data contain under 2,000,000 distinct CDR3 sequences, 49% of them seen just once; the ten biggest clones take up roughly 2.1%. Points on this clonotype: Its antigen is not known.

CDR3 length equals 14 residues. The germline V and J ends were trimmed by 3 bases and 3 bases, with 12 bases remaining between them. The germline CDR1 and CDR2 sequences are MNHEY and SVGEGT. The chain has TRBV6-2 or TRBV6-3 and TRBJ2-7; the D gene is possibly TRBD2 (6 bases). What was sequenced was blood. The sequence derives from a woman in her thirties or forties in good health. CDR3 sequence (DNA): TGTGCCAGCAGTTATGGCGGAGGGCGCTACGAGCAGTACTTC. Encoded protein: CASSYGGGRYEQYF.